These T cell receptor beta chains were read from a single sample in a study of blood T cell repertoires in COVID-19. TCRdb's copy holds only in-frame clones and misses some; the assay was immunoSEQ multiplex PCR. The sample gives about 51,000 clones, 85% to 95% of which show up once; 3.1% is in the top ten. The sequenced material came from peripheral blood. These receptors all come from a man over 45 with acute or convalescent COVID-19. Each CDR3 is given with its conserved first and last residue. D genes are given only for firm matches. Some rows mark clone size as missing; the rest say once, few, many or name a class of expanded clone.

TRBV11-3	-	-	TRBJ1-1	TGTGCCAGCAGCCCCTCCGGGGGGAACACTGAAGCTTTCTTT	CASSPSGGNTEAFF
TRBV6-2/TRBV6-3	-	TRBD1	TRBJ1-1	TGTGCCAGCAGTTACAGAAGGGACAGGGGGGGGATGAACACTGAAGCTTTCTTT	CASSYRRDRGGMNTEAFF
TRBV7-2	medium-sized	-	TRBJ1-1	TGTGCCAGCAGCTTAGGCGGAAGCACTGAAGCTTTCTTT	CASSLGGSTEAFF
TRBV6-1	-	TRBD1	TRBJ2-7	TGTGCCAGCAGTGAAGTAGGCAGGGGGTTCTACGAGCAGTACTTC	CASSEVGRGFYEQYF
TRBV3-1/TRBV3-2	-	TRBD2	TRBJ2-3	TGTGCCAGCAGCCAAGATAATAGCGGGGGGTCGGGCACAGATACGCAGTATTTT	CASSQDNSGGSGTDTQYF
TRBV24-1	-	TRBD1	TRBJ2-1	TGTGCCACCAGTGATTCGGACAGGGTTTTTGACAATGAGCAGTTCTTC	CATSDSDRVFDNEQFF
TRBV25-1	-	-	TRBJ1-1	TGTGCCAGCAGTGAAGGCGACTTCACGGGCACTGAAGCTTTCTTT	CASSEGDFTGTEAFF
TRBV7-2	-	-	TRBJ2-6	TGTGCCAGCACTTCTGGGGCCAACGTCCTGACTTTC	CASTSGANVLTF
TRBV5-1	-	TRBD2	TRBJ2-3	TGCGCCAGCAGCCCCTCTAGCGGGGGGACCACAGATACGCAGTATTTT	CASSPSSGGTTDTQYF
TRBV2	-	-	TRBJ1-1	TGTGCCAGCATACGGGGTGGGGACTTTGAAGCTTTCTTT	CASIRGGDFEAFF
TRBV3-1/TRBV3-2	-	-	TRBJ1-1	TGTGCCAGCAGCCAAGTGGCCAGCACTGAAGCTTTCTTT	CASSQVASTEAFF
TRBV4-2	-	TRBD2	TRBJ2-3	TGTGCCAGCAGCCATACATCTCAACTGACTAGCGGGGGGGTTACGCAGTATTTT	CASSHTSQLTSGGVTQYF
TRBV28	-	TRBD1	TRBJ1-1	TGTGCCAGCAGTTTCCGACAGGGGACGACTGAAGCTTTCTTT	CASSFRQGTTEAFF
TRBV10-3	-	TRBD1	TRBJ1-6	TGTGCCATCAGTGAGCCTGGGACAGCAAACCCTAATTCACCCCTCCACTTT	CAISEPGTANPNSPLHF
TRBV6-4	-	-	TRBJ1-3	TGTGCCAGCAGTGACGGTCTAGACCCATCTGGAAACACCATATATTTT	CASSDGLDPSGNTIYF
TRBV2	once	-	TRBJ1-2	TGTGCCAGCAGTGAAGCGAAACAGGGTTTCTATGGCTACACCTTC	CASSEAKQGFYGYTF
TRBV27	-	TRBD2	TRBJ2-3	TGTGCCAGCAGTTTATCAGGGCGGGGGTACACAGATACGCAGTATTTT	CASSLSGRGYTDTQYF
TRBV30	-	TRBD2	TRBJ2-6	TGTGCCTGGAGTGTAGGGCTAGCGGGGGGGGCCTCTGGGGCCAACGTCCTGACTTTC	CAWSVGLAGGASGANVLTF
TRBV10-1	-	TRBD2	TRBJ2-3	TGCGCCAGCAGTCACAGACTAGCGGGGGCGAACCGCACAGATACGCAGTATTTT	CASSHRLAGANRTDTQYF
TRBV6-6	-	TRBD2	TRBJ2-1	TGTGCCAGCAGTGCGGGGGGTCACACCTACAATGAGCAGTTCTTC	CASSAGGHTYNEQFF
TRBV12-3/TRBV12-4	-	TRBD1	TRBJ1-1	TGTGCCAGCAGCCCCGACAGGGGGCGCAAGGTTTTCTTT	CASSPDRGRKVFF
TRBV20-1	-	-	TRBJ1-1	TGCAGTGCTAGAGGGACTTTGGGAGCTTTCTTT	CSARGTLGAFF
TRBV5-1	-	-	TRBJ2-5	TGCGCCAGCAGCTTGATCGTGGGGCCCCTCCAAGAGACCCAGTACTTC	CASSLIVGPLQETQYF
TRBV3-1/TRBV3-2	-	TRBD1	TRBJ1-4	TGTGCCAGCAGCCAGACAGGGGGGGGCGAAAAACTGTTTTTT	CASSQTGGGEKLFF
TRBV11-2	-	TRBD2	TRBJ2-3	TGTGCCAGCAGCCGGACTAGCGGGAGGTTATTTACGCAGTATTTT	CASSRTSGRLFTQYF
TRBV2	-	-	TRBJ1-3	TGTGCCAGCAGTGAATCGACTCACTCTGGAAACACCATATATTTT	CASSESTHSGNTIYF
TRBV19	-	TRBD1	TRBJ1-1	TGTGCCAGTAGTATAACAGGGGCCAACACTGAAGCTTTCTTT	CASSITGANTEAFF
TRBV5-6	-	-	TRBJ1-1	TGTGCCAGCAGCTCCCTCACTGAAGCTTTCTTT	CASSSLTEAFF
TRBV6-5	-	-	TRBJ1-2	TGTGCCAGCAGTTCTGTGTATGGCTACACCTTC	CASSSVYGYTF
TRBV9	few	TRBD1	TRBJ1-1	TGTGCCAGCAGCGTAGCTGGGACAGCCACTGAAGCTTTCTTT	CASSVAGTATEAFF
TRBV21-1	once	-	TRBJ1-5	TGTGCCAGCAGTCTTCGGGGGGGACTATCGAATCAGCCCCAGCATTTT	CASSLRGGLSNQPQHF
TRBV7-2	-	TRBD1	TRBJ2-7	TGTGCCAGCAGCCCCCCAAGACAGGGGCCCAGCGAGCAGTACTTC	CASSPPRQGPSEQYF
TRBV10-2	-	-	TRBJ1-1	TGCGCCAGCAGTGATGGGGCAGGATTAGCTTTCTTT	CASSDGAGLAFF
TRBV3-1/TRBV3-2	-	TRBD1	TRBJ1-2	TGTGCCAGCAGCCAAGATCCCCCGCCCCCACAGGGGGCTAACTATGGCTACACCTTC	CASSQDPPPPQGANYGYTF
TRBV19	-	-	TRBJ2-1	TGTGCCAGTACGAAAACCTGGGGGCAGGGTAATTACAATGAGCAGTTCTTC	CASTKTWGQGNYNEQFF
TRBV9	-	TRBD1	TRBJ2-5	TGTGCCAGCAGCCCCCGGACAGGGGTTTTAGAGACCCAGTACTTC	CASSPRTGVLETQYF
TRBV5-1	-	TRBD1	TRBJ1-1	TGCGCCAGCAGTACGGGACAGATTAACACTGAAGCTTTCTTT	CASSTGQINTEAFF
TRBV5-6	-	TRBD1	TRBJ1-2	TGTGCCAGCAGCCCAACGGACAGGGGCCCCTATGGCTACACCTTC	CASSPTDRGPYGYTF
TRBV2	once	TRBD1	TRBJ1-6	TGTGCCAGCAGGGGGACAGGGCCTCGTTCACCCCTCCACTTT	CASRGTGPRSPLHF
TRBV7-2	-	-	TRBJ1-2	TGTGCCAGCAGCCGCCAGGGCCCTTCGCTGGGCTACACCTTC	CASSRQGPSLGYTF
TRBV6-5	-	-	TRBJ1-2	TGTGCCAGCAGCGCTCGCGCAGGGGTATATGGCTACACCTTC	CASSARAGVYGYTF
TRBV5-5	once	-	TRBJ1-2	TGTGCCAGCAGCTTGTTGACAGGCAACTATGGCTACACCTTC	CASSLLTGNYGYTF
TRBV7-2	-	TRBD1	TRBJ1-6	TGTGCCAGCATCGTCAACAGGGGAGGTTCACCCCTCCACTTT	CASIVNRGGSPLHF
TRBV6-5	-	-	TRBJ1-3	TGTGCCAGCAGCACGGAGATGCGGGGAAACACCATATATTTT	CASSTEMRGNTIYF
TRBV28	-	-	TRBJ1-2	TGTGCCAGCAGTCCCAGACAGGCTGGCTACACCTTC	CASSPRQAGYTF
TRBV29-1	-	-	TRBJ1-2	TGCAGCGTTGTGGAGGGTCCTAACTATGGCTACACCTTC	CSVVEGPNYGYTF
TRBV20-1	-	-	TRBJ2-2	TGCAGTGCTAGTGTTCTTAACACCGGGGAGCTGTTTTTT	CSASVLNTGELFF
TRBV7-3	-	TRBD1	TRBJ2-2	TGTGCCAGCAGCATTTCAGGGGGCGTTGCCCCCGGGGAGCTGTTTTTT	CASSISGGVAPGELFF
TRBV27	-	-	TRBJ2-7	TGTGCCAGAAGCACGATGGCAGGCTGTGAGCAGTACTTC	CARSTMAGCEQYF
TRBV3-1/TRBV3-2	-	TRBD2	TRBJ2-1	TGTGCCAGCAGCCCCCGGACTAGCGGCAATGAGCAGTTCTTC	CASSPRTSGNEQFF
TRBV6-6	-	TRBD1	TRBJ1-1	TGTGCCAGCAGTACCCGGGACAGGGACACTGAAGCTTTCTTT	CASSTRDRDTEAFF
TRBV10-3	-	TRBD1	TRBJ2-7	TGTGCCATCAGTGAGGGGAGGGACAGGGACTACGAGCAGTACTTC	CAISEGRDRDYEQYF
TRBV11-2	-	-	TRBJ1-1	TGTGCCAGCAGCAGACAGTCCATGAACACTGAAGCTTTCTTT	CASSRQSMNTEAFF
TRBV28	-	-	TRBJ1-1	TGTGCCGGTGCGCGGGGGGGCACTGAAGCTTTCTTT	CAGARGGTEAFF
TRBV2	-	TRBD2	TRBJ2-7	TGTGCCAGCAGTGAGAATAGCGGGGGCTACGAGCAGTACTTC	CASSENSGGYEQYF
TRBV3-1/TRBV3-2	-	-	TRBJ1-3	TGTGCCAGCAGCCAAGATCCCAGACGGGTTGGAAACACCATATATTTT	CASSQDPRRVGNTIYF
TRBV5-6	-	TRBD1	TRBJ2-7	TGTGCCAGCAGCTGGTACAGGGGCTACGAGCAGTACTTC	CASSWYRGYEQYF
TRBV20-1	-	-	TRBJ1-2	TGCAGTGCCAGATACAGCTATGGCTACACCTTC	CSARYSYGYTF
TRBV19	-	-	TRBJ2-7	TGTGCCAGTAGTTTTAGCGGATACTCCTACGAGCAGTACTTC	CASSFSGYSYEQYF